Listed below are T cell receptor beta chains from one sample, sequenced in a study of T cell repertoires in cytomegalovirus infection. In TCRdb, the reads were re-called with MiXCR into one record per CDR3 protein. The table shows approximately 260,000 distinct CDR3 sequences, with roughly a fifth occurring only once. Antigens for these TCRs are unknown. Sequencing used cultured PBMCs, obtained from culture after CMV antigen stimulation. The receptor source for this set is a human donor in good health (CMV status not recorded). Some clones in this sample may be carry-over from other donors' samples. The CDR3 runs from the conserved cysteine through the conserved F or W. Each record gives: CDR3 protein, V gene, CDR3 length, J gene.

CSVGGLAASYEQYF TRBV29-1 14 TRBJ2-7
CASSIGSLDEQFF TRBV19 13 TRBJ2-1
CASSLVAASYEQYF TRBV7-9 14 TRBJ2-7
CGFRGTMNTEAFF TRBV20-1 13 TRBJ1-1
CASSIGGRGAANYGYTF TRBV19 17 TRBJ1-2
CASSLGDGLNSPLHF TRBV5-1 15 TRBJ1-6
CASSLWGQPRSYNSPLHF TRBV27 18 TRBJ1-6
CASRPGDGRTSGSGDTQYF TRBV6-2/TRBV6-3 19 TRBJ2-3
CASSQDFRQGPYNEQFF TRBV4-3 17 TRBJ2-1
CASREMGNEQFF TRBV6-5 12 TRBJ2-1
CASSRILAGGYNEQFF TRBV4-1 16 TRBJ2-1
CASSQDNGAYEQYF TRBV4-3 14 TRBJ2-7
CASRYDRGGNEQFF TRBV7-8 14 TRBJ2-1
CATGQGANTGELFF TRBV24-1 14 TRBJ2-2
CASTLGSGRNIQYF TRBV7-2 14 TRBJ2-4
CASTDSQTGELFF TRBV5-1 13 TRBJ2-2
CASSYYSPNTEAFF TRBV6-2/TRBV6-3 14 TRBJ1-1
CASSFNPAHLMGF TRBV2 13 TRBJ2-1
CASSPSRGHDGNEQFF TRBV7-3 16 TRBJ2-1
CASSLGFRGYTIYF TRBV7-2 14 TRBJ1-3
CASSRRPDRGSDTQYF TRBV7-3 16 TRBJ2-3
CASRRSGSFNNEQFF TRBV6-2/TRBV6-3 15 TRBJ2-1